A selection of T cell receptor beta chains follows, all from one sample in a study of T cells after posttransplantation cyclophosphamide. Produced via immunoSEQ multiplex PCR; TCRdb's table is partial and in-frame only. Here the sample spans about 22,000 clones, roughly 90% being singletons. The input for sequencing was PBMCs, taken after an allogeneic stem cell transplant with a calcineurin inhibitor and methotrexate. All receptors come from a female patient aged 50 to 65 who received an allogeneic stem cell transplant from an unrelated donor, was CMV-positive, and had chronic GVHD only. Part of the T cell pool may stem from the graft donor. Each CDR3 is given with its conserved first and last residue. Fields, in order: V gene, D gene, J gene, clone size, CDR3 DNA, CDR3 protein. A D gene is named only where the DNA matches it firmly. Only part of the rows carry a size: once, few, many, or a class if the clone is expanded.

V: TRBV19; D: TRBD1; J: TRBJ1-1; size: -; DNA: TGTGCCAGTAGTATACAGGGGGCCCTTACTGAAGCTTTCTTT; CDR3: CASSIQGALTEAFF
V: TRBV5-1; D: TRBD1; J: TRBJ2-3; size: once; DNA: TGCGCCAGCAGCCCTCAGACAGGGGTTTTCACAGATACGCAGTATTTT; CDR3: CASSPQTGVFTDTQYF
V: TRBV27; D: TRBD1; J: TRBJ2-3; size: -; DNA: TGTGCCAGCAGTATCCAGGGGGAAGATACGCAGTATTTT; CDR3: CASSIQGEDTQYF
V: TRBV4-2; D: -; J: TRBJ1-6; size: once; DNA: TGTGCCAGCAGCCAAGACAGTTCACCCCTCCACTTT; CDR3: CASSQDSSPLHF
V: TRBV4-2; D: TRBD2; J: TRBJ2-7; size: -; DNA: TGTGCCAGCAGCTTCCCGGGACTAGCGATAGACGAGCAGTACTTC; CDR3: CASSFPGLAIDEQYF
V: TRBV4-1; D: TRBD2; J: TRBJ2-2; size: -; DNA: TGCGCCAGCAGCCTCCGACTAGCGGGGAACACCGGGGAGCTGTTTTTT; CDR3: CASSLRLAGNTGELFF
V: TRBV28; D: -; J: TRBJ2-7; size: -; DNA: TGTGCCAGCAGTTTCGTGTCACAAAACTACGAGCAGTACTTC; CDR3: CASSFVSQNYEQYF
V: TRBV6-5; D: -; J: TRBJ1-4; size: -; DNA: TGTGCCAGCAGACGGGAGCTTAATGAAAAACTGTTTTTT; CDR3: CASRRELNEKLFF
V: TRBV5-1; D: -; J: TRBJ1-4; size: -; DNA: TGCGCCAGCAGCTTACAACCCGGACACAATGAAAAACTGTTTTTT; CDR3: CASSLQPGHNEKLFF
V: TRBV2; D: TRBD2; J: TRBJ2-7; size: -; DNA: TGTGCCAGCAGTTCTCGGACTAGTAACCTGTACGAGCAGTACTTC; CDR3: CASSSRTSNLYEQYF
V: TRBV11-2; D: -; J: TRBJ2-7; size: -; DNA: TGTGCCAGCAGCCCGTACACCTACGAGCAGTACTTC; CDR3: CASSPYTYEQYF
V: TRBV4-1; D: -; J: TRBJ2-1; size: once; DNA: TGCGCCAGCAGCCAAGAAAGCCGGAGCTCCTACAATGAGCAGTTCTTC; CDR3: CASSQESRSSYNEQFF
V: TRBV2; D: TRBD1; J: TRBJ1-1; size: -; DNA: TGTGCCAGCAGGAGGGACAGGCTGAACACTGAAGCTTTCTTT; CDR3: CASRRDRLNTEAFF
V: TRBV29-1; D: -; J: TRBJ1-1; size: -; DNA: TGCAGCGTTGAAGATAGAACAGTCATGAACACTGAAGCTTTCTTT; CDR3: CSVEDRTVMNTEAFF
V: TRBV11-2; D: -; J: TRBJ1-2; size: -; DNA: TGTGCCAGCAGCTTAGCTCAGGGTAACTATGGCTACACCTTC; CDR3: CASSLAQGNYGYTF
V: TRBV5-1; D: -; J: TRBJ1-1; size: -; DNA: TGCGCCAGCAGCTCTATTGGTGGGAACACTGAAGCTTTCTTT; CDR3: CASSSIGGNTEAFF
V: TRBV28; D: -; J: TRBJ2-7; size: -; DNA: TGTGCCAGCAGCTCCCAATATCGCATAGCGTCCTACGAGCAGTACTTC; CDR3: CASSSQYRIASYEQYF
V: TRBV7-3; D: TRBD2; J: TRBJ2-2; size: -; DNA: TGTGCCAGCAGCCCCTCTAGCGGTAGCGGGGAGCTGTTTTTT; CDR3: CASSPSSGSGELFF
V: TRBV5-1; D: TRBD1; J: TRBJ2-5; size: -; DNA: TGCGCCAGCAGCCAAAGGGACAGGGGCTCAGAGACCCAGTACTTC; CDR3: CASSQRDRGSETQYF
V: TRBV23-1; D: TRBD1; J: TRBJ2-1; size: once; DNA: TGCGCCAGCGGATGGGACAGGGGGGGAAATGAGCAGTTCTTC; CDR3: CASGWDRGGNEQFF
V: TRBV6-1; D: -; J: TRBJ2-2; size: -; DNA: TGTGCCAGCAGTCGCAACCCTCTGTACGGCGGGGAGCTGTTTTTT; CDR3: CASSRNPLYGGELFF
V: TRBV10-1; D: -; J: TRBJ2-2; size: -; DNA: TGCGCCAGCAGTGAAAGGACGGGGATGAACACCGGGGAGCTGTTTTTT; CDR3: CASSERTGMNTGELFF
V: TRBV10-3; D: -; J: TRBJ1-6; size: -; DNA: TGTGCCATCAGCGACAGCAGCTCCTATAATTCACCCCTCCACTTT; CDR3: CAISDSSSYNSPLHF
V: TRBV27; D: -; J: TRBJ2-2; size: -; DNA: TGTGCCAGCAGTTCCCTAACTAGCGGAGGGGGCCGGGAGCTGTTTTTT; CDR3: CASSSLTSGGGRELFF
V: TRBV18; D: TRBD1; J: TRBJ2-5; size: -; DNA: TGTGCCAGCTCACAGGGACAGGTCCCCCAAGAGACCCAGTACTTC; CDR3: CASSQGQVPQETQYF
V: TRBV11-2; D: -; J: TRBJ2-7; size: -; DNA: TGTGCCAGCAGCTCTGTAGGGAGCTCCTACGAGCAGTACTTC; CDR3: CASSSVGSSYEQYF
V: TRBV5-1; D: TRBD1; J: TRBJ1-2; size: -; DNA: TGCGCCAGCAGCCCCCTGACAGGGTCCGTAGAAGGCTACACCTTC; CDR3: CASSPLTGSVEGYTF
V: TRBV10-3; D: TRBD1; J: TRBJ2-1; size: -; DNA: TGTGCCATCAGTGGAGGACAGGGTAGGAATGAGCAGTTCTTC; CDR3: CAISGGQGRNEQFF
V: TRBV27; D: -; J: TRBJ1-5; size: -; DNA: TGTGCCAGCAGTTCTCGTGGAGGGTTTGCAAAAAGCCAGCCCCAGCATTTT; CDR3: CASSSRGGFAKSQPQHF
V: TRBV18; D: -; J: TRBJ2-7; size: -; DNA: TGTGCCAGCTCACTCCGTCGAGGGTTCTACGAGCAGTACTTC; CDR3: CASSLRRGFYEQYF
V: TRBV6-1; D: TRBD1; J: TRBJ1-2; size: -; DNA: TGTGCCAGCAGGCTCAGACAGGGTAGCTACACCTTC; CDR3: CASRLRQGSYTF
V: TRBV9; D: TRBD2; J: TRBJ2-3; size: -; DNA: TGTGCCAGCAGTGAGGGACTAGCGGTTACAGATACGCAGTATTTT; CDR3: CASSEGLAVTDTQYF
V: TRBV6-5; D: TRBD2; J: TRBJ2-1; size: -; DNA: TGTGCCAGCAGCCGTTATAGCGGGAGTAGCGGTGAGCAGTTCTTC; CDR3: CASSRYSGSSGEQFF
V: TRBV6-5; D: TRBD2; J: TRBJ2-3; size: -; DNA: TGTGCCAGCAGTCCGGGACTAGCGGTTACTCATACGCAGTATTTT; CDR3: CASSPGLAVTHTQYF
V: TRBV11-2; D: -; J: TRBJ2-7; size: -; DNA: TGTGCCAGCAGCTCTGTAGGGAGCTCCTACGAGCAGTACTTC; CDR3: CASSSVGSSYEQYF
V: TRBV10-3; D: TRBD1; J: TRBJ2-1; size: -; DNA: TGTGCCGCTCGACAGGGGCCGAACAATGAGCAGTTCTTC; CDR3: CAARQGPNNEQFF
V: TRBV7-8; D: TRBD2; J: TRBJ2-3; size: -; DNA: TGTGCCAGCAGCTTACGAAGGCTAGCGGTCCCAGATACGCAGTATTTT; CDR3: CASSLRRLAVPDTQYF
V: TRBV5-4; D: -; J: TRBJ2-3; size: -; DNA: TGTGCGAGCAGGATGACGGGAGTTGCCACAGATACGCAGTATTTT; CDR3: CASRMTGVATDTQYF
V: TRBV5-4; D: -; J: TRBJ2-1; size: -; DNA: TGTGCCAGCAGCTTGGGACAGAATTACAATGAGCAGTTCTTC; CDR3: CASSLGQNYNEQFF
V: TRBV7-9; D: -; J: TRBJ1-1; size: few; DNA: TGTGCCAGCAGCTTAGGGGAGACGGAATCTGAAGCTTTCTTT; CDR3: CASSLGETESEAFF